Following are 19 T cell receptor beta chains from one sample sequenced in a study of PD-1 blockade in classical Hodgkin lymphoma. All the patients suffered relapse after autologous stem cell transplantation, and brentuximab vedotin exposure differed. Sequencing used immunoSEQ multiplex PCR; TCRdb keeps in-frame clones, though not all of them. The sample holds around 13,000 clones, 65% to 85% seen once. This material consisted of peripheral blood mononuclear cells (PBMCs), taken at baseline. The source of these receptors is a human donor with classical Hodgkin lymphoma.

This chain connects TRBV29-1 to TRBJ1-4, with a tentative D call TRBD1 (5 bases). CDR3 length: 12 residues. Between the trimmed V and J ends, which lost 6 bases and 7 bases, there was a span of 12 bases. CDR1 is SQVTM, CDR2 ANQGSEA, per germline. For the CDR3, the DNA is TGCAGCGTCGCGTTTGGGGCTGAAAAACTGTTTTTT. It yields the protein CSVAFGAEKLFF.

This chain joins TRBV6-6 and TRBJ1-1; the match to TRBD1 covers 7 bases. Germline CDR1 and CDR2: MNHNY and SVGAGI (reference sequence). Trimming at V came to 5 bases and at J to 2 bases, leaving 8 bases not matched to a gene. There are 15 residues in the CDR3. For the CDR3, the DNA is TGTGCCAGCAGTACCTTAGACAGGGCAAACACTGAAGCTTTCTTT. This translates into CASSTLDRANTEAFF.

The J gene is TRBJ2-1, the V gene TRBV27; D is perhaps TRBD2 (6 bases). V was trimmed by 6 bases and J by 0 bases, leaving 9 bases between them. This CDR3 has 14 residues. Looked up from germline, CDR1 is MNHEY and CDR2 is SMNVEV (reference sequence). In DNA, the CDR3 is TGTGCCAGCAGAGACGGGAGCTCCTACAATGAGCAGTTCTTC. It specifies CASRDGSSYNEQFF.

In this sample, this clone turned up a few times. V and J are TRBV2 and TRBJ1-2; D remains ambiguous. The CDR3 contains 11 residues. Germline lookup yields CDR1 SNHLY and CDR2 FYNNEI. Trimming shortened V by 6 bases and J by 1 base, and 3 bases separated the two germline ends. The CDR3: CASRRNYGYTF. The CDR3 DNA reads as TGTGCCAGCAGGCGTAACTATGGCTACACCTTC.

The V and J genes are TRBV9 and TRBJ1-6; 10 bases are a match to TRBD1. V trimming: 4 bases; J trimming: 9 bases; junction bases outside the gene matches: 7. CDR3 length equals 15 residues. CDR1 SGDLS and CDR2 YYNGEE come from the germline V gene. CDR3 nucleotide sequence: TGTGCCAGCAGCCTCGCGGGACAGGGGAGTTCACCCCTCCACTTT. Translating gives CASSLAGQGSSPLHF.

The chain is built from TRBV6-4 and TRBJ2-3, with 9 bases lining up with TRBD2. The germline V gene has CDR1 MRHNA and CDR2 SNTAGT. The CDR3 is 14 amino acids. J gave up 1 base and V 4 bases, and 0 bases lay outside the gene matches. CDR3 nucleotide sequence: TGTGCCAGCAGTGCTAGCGGGGGCACAGATACGCAGTATTTT. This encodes CASSASGGTDTQYF.

The CDR3 sequence is CASTQGHYGYTF. The CDR3 DNA sequence: TGTGCCAGTACACAGGGTCACTATGGCTACACCTTC. The rearrangement joins TRBV19 to TRBJ1-2; possibly TRBD1 for D (6 bases). The CDR3 loop spans 12 amino acids. Germline V CDR1 and CDR2: LNHDA, SQIVND (reference sequence). The V and J ends lost 7 bases and 3 bases respectively, with 9 bases between them. The full variable domain, its missing parts supplied by reference TRBV19 and TRBJ1-2, is DGGITQSPKYLFRKEGQNVTLSCEQNLNHDAMYWYRQDPGQGLRLIYYSQIVNDFQKGDIAEGYSVSREKKESFPLTVTSAQKNPTAFYLCASTQGHYGYTFGSGTRLTVV.

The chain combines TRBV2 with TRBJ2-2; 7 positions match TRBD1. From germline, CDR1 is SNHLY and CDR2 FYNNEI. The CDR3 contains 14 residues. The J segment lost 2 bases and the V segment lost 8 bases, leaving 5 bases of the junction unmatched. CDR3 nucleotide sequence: TGTGCCAGCTCCGGGGACAGAAACACCGGGGAGCTGTTTTTT. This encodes CASSGDRNTGELFF.

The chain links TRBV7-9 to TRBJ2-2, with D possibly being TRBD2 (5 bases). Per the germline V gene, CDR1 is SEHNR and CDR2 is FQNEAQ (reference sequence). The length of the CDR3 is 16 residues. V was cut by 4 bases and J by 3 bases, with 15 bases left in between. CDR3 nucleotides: TGTGCCAGCAGCTATACCGGACTCCTGGACACCGGGGAGCTGTTTTTT. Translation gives CASSYTGLLDTGELFF.

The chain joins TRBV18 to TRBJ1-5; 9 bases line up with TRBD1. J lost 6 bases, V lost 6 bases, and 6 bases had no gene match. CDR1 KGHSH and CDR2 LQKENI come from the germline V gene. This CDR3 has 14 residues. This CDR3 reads CASSEGQGFQPQHF. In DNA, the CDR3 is TGTGCCAGCTCGGAGGGACAGGGCTTTCAGCCCCAGCATTTT.

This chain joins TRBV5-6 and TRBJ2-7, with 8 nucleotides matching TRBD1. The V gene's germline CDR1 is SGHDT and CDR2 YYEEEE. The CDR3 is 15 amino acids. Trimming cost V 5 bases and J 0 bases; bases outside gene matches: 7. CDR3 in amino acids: CASRPGTGSSYEQYV. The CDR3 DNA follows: TGTGCCAGCAGGCCCGGGACAGGAAGCTCCTACGAGCAGTACGTC.

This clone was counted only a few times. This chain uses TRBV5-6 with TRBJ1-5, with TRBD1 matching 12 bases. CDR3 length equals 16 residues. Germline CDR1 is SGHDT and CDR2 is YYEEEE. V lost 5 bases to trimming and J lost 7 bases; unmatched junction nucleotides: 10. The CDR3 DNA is TGTGCCAGCAGTTACACCGGGACAGGGGGCGGGCAGCCCCAGCATTTT. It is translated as CASSYTGTGGGQPQHF.

CDR3 nucleotide sequence: TGTGCCAGCAGTTTAACCCCAGGAGGCTTTGGTGAAAAACTGTTTTTT. The encoded protein is CASSLTPGGFGEKLFF. The V and J genes are TRBV28 and TRBJ1-4; no definite D call. Germline V gene sequence: CDR1 MDHEN, CDR2 SYDVKM. Trimming pared 2 bases from V and 7 bases from J, leaving 17 bases between. This CDR3 has 16 amino acids. The full variable domain, with the rest looked up from reference TRBV28 and TRBJ1-4, is DVKVTQSSRYLVKRTGEKVFLECVQDMDHENMFWYRQDPGLGLRLIYFSYDVKMKEKGDIPEGYSVSREKKERFSLILESASTNQTSMYLCASSLTPGGFGEKLFFGSGTQLSVL.

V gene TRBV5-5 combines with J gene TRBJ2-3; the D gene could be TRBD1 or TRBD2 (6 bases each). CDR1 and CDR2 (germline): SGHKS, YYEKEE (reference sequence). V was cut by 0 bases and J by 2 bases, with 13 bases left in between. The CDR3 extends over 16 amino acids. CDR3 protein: CASSLVGGGITDTQYF. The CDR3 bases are TGTGCCAGCAGCTTGGTCGGAGGGGGTATCACAGATACGCAGTATTTT.

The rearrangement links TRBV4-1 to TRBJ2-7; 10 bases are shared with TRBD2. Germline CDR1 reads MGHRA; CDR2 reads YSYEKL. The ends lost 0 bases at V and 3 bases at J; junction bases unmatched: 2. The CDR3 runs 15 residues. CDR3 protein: CASSQDLAGGYEQYF. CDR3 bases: TGCGCCAGCAGCCAAGATTTAGCGGGGGGCTACGAGCAGTACTTC.

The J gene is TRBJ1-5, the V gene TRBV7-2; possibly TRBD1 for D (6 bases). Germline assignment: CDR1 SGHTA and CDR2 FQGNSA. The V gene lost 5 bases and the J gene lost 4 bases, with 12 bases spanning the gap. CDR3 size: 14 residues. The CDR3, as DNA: TGTGCCAGCAGCCCCACAGGGCCAAATCAGCCCCAGCATTTT. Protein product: CASSPTGPNQPQHF.

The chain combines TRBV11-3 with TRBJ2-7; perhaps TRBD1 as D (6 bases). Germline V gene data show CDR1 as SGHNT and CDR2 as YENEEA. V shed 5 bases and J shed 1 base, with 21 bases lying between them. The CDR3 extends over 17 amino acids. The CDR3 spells CASSPRGLRSPSYEQYV. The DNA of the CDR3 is TGTGCCAGCAGCCCCAGGGGTTTGAGATCACCATCCTACGAGCAGTACGTC.

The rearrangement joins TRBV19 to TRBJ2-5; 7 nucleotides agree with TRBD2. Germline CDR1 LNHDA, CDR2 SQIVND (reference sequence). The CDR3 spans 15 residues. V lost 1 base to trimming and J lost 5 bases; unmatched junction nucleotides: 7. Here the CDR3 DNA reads TGTGCCAGTAGTATAGGGGGACTAAGCGGGGAGACCCAGTACTTC. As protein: CASSIGGLSGETQYF. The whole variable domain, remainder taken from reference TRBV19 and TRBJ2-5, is DGGITQSPKYLFRKEGQNVTLSCEQNLNHDAMYWYRQDPGQGLRLIYYSQIVNDFQKGDIAEGYSVSREKKESFPLTVTSAQKNPTAFYLCASSIGGLSGETQYFGPGTRLLVL.

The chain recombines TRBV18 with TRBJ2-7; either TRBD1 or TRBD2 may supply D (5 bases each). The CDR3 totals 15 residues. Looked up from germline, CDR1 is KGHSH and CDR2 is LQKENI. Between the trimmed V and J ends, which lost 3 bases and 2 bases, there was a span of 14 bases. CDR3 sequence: CASSPLPGPTYEQYF. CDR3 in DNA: TGTGCCAGCTCACCCCTACCGGGGCCAACCTACGAGCAGTACTTC.